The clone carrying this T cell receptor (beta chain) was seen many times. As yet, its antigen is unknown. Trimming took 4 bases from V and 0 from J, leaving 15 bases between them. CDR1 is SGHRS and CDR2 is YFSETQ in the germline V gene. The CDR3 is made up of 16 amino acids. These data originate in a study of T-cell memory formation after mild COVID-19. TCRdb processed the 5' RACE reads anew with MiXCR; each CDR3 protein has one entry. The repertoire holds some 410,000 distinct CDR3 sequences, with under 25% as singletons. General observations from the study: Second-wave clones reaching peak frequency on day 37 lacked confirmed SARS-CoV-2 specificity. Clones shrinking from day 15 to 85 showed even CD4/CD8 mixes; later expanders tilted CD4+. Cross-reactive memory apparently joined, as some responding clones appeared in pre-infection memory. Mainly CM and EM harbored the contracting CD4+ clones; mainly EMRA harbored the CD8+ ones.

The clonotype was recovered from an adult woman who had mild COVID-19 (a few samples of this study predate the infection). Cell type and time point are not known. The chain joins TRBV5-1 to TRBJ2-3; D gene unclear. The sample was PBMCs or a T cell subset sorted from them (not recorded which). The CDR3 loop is CASSPTRSPSTDTQYF. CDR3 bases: TGCGCCAGCAGCCCTACAAGAAGTCCTAGCACAGATACGCAGTATTTT.